The rows below give T cell receptor beta chains drawn from one sample of a study of blood T cell repertoires in COVID-19. Method: immunoSEQ multiplex PCR; TCRdb's copy keeps in-frame clones and lacks some. The data show 200,000 or so clones, roughly 80% seen once. Material: PBMCs or T cells enriched from blood (not recorded which). The receptor set was obtained from a man between 35 and 55 years old who had recovered from COVID-19. CDR3s include the opening cysteine and the closing phenylalanine or tryptophan. D genes are given only for firm matches. For some rows the clone size is stated as once, few or many, or as a class when expanded; others skip it.

D gene,V gene,J gene,CDR3 length,clone size,CDR3 protein,CDR3 DNA
NA,TRBV2,TRBJ2-3,13,NA,CASKLGARRTQYF,TGTGCCAGCAAGTTAGGGGCTCGGCGCACGCAGTATTTT
TRBD1,TRBV15,TRBJ1-5,14,few,CATSSPGGYQPQHF,TGTGCCACCAGCAGCCCAGGGGGCTATCAGCCCCAGCATTTT
NA,TRBV4-1,TRBJ2-4,13,NA,CASSQASGNIQYF,TGCGCCAGCAGCCAAGCAAGCGGAAACATTCAGTACTTC
TRBD1,TRBV27,TRBJ2-7,14,NA,CASSWDRGSHEQYF,TGTGCCAGCAGTTGGGACAGGGGGTCCCACGAGCAGTACTTC
TRBD1,TRBV28,TRBJ1-2,17,NA,CASSFINSGGSNYGYTF,TGTGCCAGCAGTTTTATTAATTCAGGGGGTTCCAACTATGGCTACACCTTC
TRBD2,TRBV7-2,TRBJ2-2,15,NA,CASSLLRGVPGELFF,TGTGCCAGCAGCTTATTGCGGGGGGTTCCCGGGGAGCTGTTTTTT
TRBD1,TRBV7-9,TRBJ1-2,17,NA,CASSLTENRDRSYGYTF,TGTGCCAGCAGCTTAACCGAGAACCGGGACAGGTCTTATGGCTACACCTTC
NA,TRBV11-2,TRBJ2-1,11,NA,CASSLWGGQFF,TGTGCCAGCAGCTTATGGGGAGGGCAGTTCTTC
TRBD1,TRBV11-3,TRBJ1-4,16,NA,CASSPPQGAGNEKLFF,TGTGCCAGCAGCCCTCCGCAGGGGGCGGGTAATGAAAAACTGTTTTTT
NA,TRBV6-1,TRBJ2-3,14,NA,CASSEIGHTDTQYF,TGTGCCAGCAGTGAGATCGGACACACAGATACGCAGTATTTT
NA,TRBV5-1,TRBJ2-2,14,NA,CASSLGQSTGELFF,TGCGCCAGCAGTCTTGGACAGAGCACCGGGGAGCTGTTTTTT
TRBD1,TRBV28,TRBJ1-2,16,NA,CASSPLGQGSRIGYTF,TGTGCCAGCAGCCCCCTGGGACAGGGGAGCCGAATTGGCTACACCTTC
NA,TRBV7-2,TRBJ1-2,13,NA,CASSLVWGGGYTF,TGTGCCAGCAGCTTAGTCTGGGGGGGCGGCTACACCTTC